This note documents a single T cell receptor (beta chain) sequence. The antigen is unknown. Assay used: immunoSEQ multiplex PCR; TCRdb lists only in-frame clones, some missing. The table includes about 2.1 million clones, about 94% detected once. These data come from a study of shared clonotypes between healthy human individuals. Study-wide results and caveats: Depth was large, yet rarefaction showed that sorted-subset sequencing was incomplete.

Positive CCR7 selection of CD45RO-negative cells yielded the naive CD8 cells, and terminally differentiated effector memory CD45RA+ cells were excluded. The germline CDR1 and CDR2 sequences are LNHNV and YYDKDF (reference sequence). The CDR3 sequence is 19 residues long. V gave up 0 bases and J gave up 8 bases; unmatched junction bases: 18. J is TRBJ2-4 and V is TRBV15, with TRBD2 matching over 8 bases. The sequencing sample was made of naive CD8+ T cells from PBMCs. This TCR came from a young man in good health. Some clones in this sample may be carry-over from other donors' samples. Here the CDR3 reads CATSRDVSEAGEVRDIQYF. The CDR3 DNA follows: TGTGCCACCAGCAGAGATGTCAGCGAAGCGGGAGAGGTTAGAGACATTCAGTACTTC.